These 31 T cell receptor beta chains were sequenced from one sample in a study of T cell responses to AZD1222 COVID-19 vaccine. TCRdb's copy holds only in-frame clones and misses some; the assay was immunoSEQ multiplex PCR. The table shows more than 90,000 clones, with more than 75% occurring only once. Sequenced here: peripheral blood, sampled on day 0 of AZD1222 vaccination. Receptors originate from an adult in good health.

This chain uses TRBV30 with TRBJ1-2; no reliable D call. The V end lost 0 bases, the J end lost 8 bases, and 13 bases lay between the germline ends. This CDR3 is 13 amino acids long. Germline V CDR1 and CDR2: GTSNPN, SVGIG (reference sequence). The CDR3 sequence is CAWSVGGPGGYTF. DNA for the CDR3: TGTGCCTGGAGTGTAGGTGGGCCGGGGGGCTACACCTTC.

The V and J genes are TRBV7-2 and TRBJ2-3; unclear D gene. Trimming took 2 bases from V and 0 from J, leaving 12 bases between them. The germline V gene encodes CDR1 SGHTA and CDR2 FQGNSA. This CDR3 comprises 16 residues. The CDR3 nucleotides read TGTGCCAGCAGCTTACGACCGGATTCTAGCACAGATACGCAGTATTTT. Its protein is CASSLRPDSSTDTQYF.

This sequence joins TRBV20-1 and TRBJ2-7, with D perhaps TRBD1 (6 bases). The germline gives CDR1 DFQATT, CDR2 SNEGSKA (reference sequence). The CDR3 totals 11 residues. The ends were cut back, 7 bases at V and 4 bases at J, with 11 bases in the middle. The CDR3 spells CSGAGEYEQYF. The DNA of the CDR3 is TGCAGTGGTGCAGGGGAGTACGAGCAGTACTTC.

J is TRBJ2-1 and V is TRBV27, with TRBD2 identical over 7 bases. CDR1 MNHEY and CDR2 SMNVEV come from the germline V gene (reference sequence). The junction had 16 bases not matched to a gene; V was cut back by 5 bases and J by 6 bases. The CDR3 length is 17 residues. CDR3 region: CASSLLRTSLSGNEQFF. CDR3 sequence (DNA): TGTGCCAGCAGTCTGCTTCGGACTAGTCTTTCTGGCAATGAGCAGTTCTTC.

The rearrangement links TRBV10-1 to TRBJ2-7, with D perhaps being TRBD1 or TRBD2 (6 bases each). V was cut by 3 bases and J by 4 bases, with 13 bases left in between. This CDR3 spans 14 amino acids. Germline CDR1 is WNHNN and CDR2 is SYGVQD (reference sequence). The CDR3 nucleotides are TGCGCCAGCAGTGACTTTAGGGGGACTTACGAGCAGTACTTC. This sequence encodes CASSDFRGTYEQYF.

This rearrangement joins TRBV28 to TRBJ1-1; possible D gene TRBD1, 5 bases. Trimming took 5 bases from V and 3 from J, leaving 16 bases between them. The CDR3 covers 15 residues. Germline CDR1 and CDR2: MDHEN and SYDVKM. The CDR3 DNA sequence: TGTGCCAGCAGTCCCCCCGGGGGAGGGTACACTGAAGCTTTCTTT. The encoded protein is CASSPPGGGYTEAFF.

The chain has TRBV10-2 and TRBJ2-7; D is unclear. The CDR3 spans 15 residues. V shed 10 bases and J shed 1 base, with 20 bases lying between them. Germline-derived CDR1 and CDR2 are WSHSY and SAAADI. CDR3 sequence (DNA): TGCGCCACCAAAGATTATCCTACGATATCCTACGAGCAGTACTTC. It codes for CATKDYPTISYEQYF.

The chain links TRBV7-9 to TRBJ2-7, with 13 bases fitting TRBD2. Germline CDR1 is SEHNR and CDR2 is FQNEAQ (reference sequence). The CDR3 runs to 16 residues. Trimming removed 6 bases from V and 4 bases from J; junction bases left unmatched: 9. The CDR3 loop reads CASSTPGLAGKYEQYF. As DNA, the CDR3 is TGTGCCAGCAGTACTCCGGGACTAGCGGGAAAATACGAGCAGTACTTC.

The chain combines TRBV3-1 (or the pseudogene TRBV3-2) with TRBJ1-2; no clear D gene. The germline V gene has CDR1 LGHDT and CDR2 YNNKEL (reference sequence). Trimming stripped 1 base from V and 8 bases from J, with 5 bases between. The CDR3 is made up of 11 amino acids. The CDR3 sequence is CASSQVGGYTF. The CDR3 nucleotides read TGTGCCAGCAGCCAAGTGGGCGGCTACACCTTC.

This chain connects TRBV30 to TRBJ1-4; 9 bases map to TRBD1. Trimming at V came to 3 bases and at J to 8 bases, leaving 10 bases not matched to a gene. The CDR3 has 15 residues. CDR1 is GTSNPN, CDR2 SVGIG, per germline (reference sequence). CDR3 residues: CAWRGVTGGREKLFF. CDR3 coding DNA: TGTGCCTGGAGGGGAGTGACAGGGGGAAGAGAAAAACTGTTTTTT.

The chain uses TRBV3-1 (or the pseudogene TRBV3-2) and TRBJ1-5; D is possibly TRBD1 (5 bases). Germline V lookup: CDR1 LGHDT, CDR2 YNNKEL (reference sequence). V lost 1 base to trimming and J lost 6 bases, with 10 bases between them. The CDR3 length is 14 residues. The CDR3 DNA reads TGTGCCAGCAGCCAAGTAGCGGGGGGTCAGCCCCAGCATTTT. It specifies CASSQVAGGQPQHF.

The chain links TRBV28 to TRBJ1-2, with 8 nucleotides matching TRBD1. Germline loops: CDR1 MDHEN, CDR2 SYDVKM. V lost 4 bases and J lost 5; bases outside the gene matches: 12. This CDR3 region has 16 residues. CDR3 sequence reads: CASSSPDRDFLYGYTF. The CDR3 DNA follows: TGTGCCAGCAGTTCCCCGGACAGGGACTTTCTTTATGGCTACACCTTC.

This rearrangement joins TRBV3-1 (or the pseudogene TRBV3-2) to TRBJ2-5; the D call may be TRBD1 or TRBD2 (5 bases each). Germline V gene sequence: CDR1 LGHDT, CDR2 YNNKEL (reference sequence). The CDR3 extends over 14 amino acids. The V and J ends lost 5 bases and 7 bases respectively, with 17 bases between them. The CDR3 spells CASSGGRGPGTQYF. In nucleotides, the CDR3 is TGTGCCAGCAGCGGGGGACGAGGCCCCGGGACCCAGTACTTC.

This clone was seen only once. This chain's CDR3 is CASSKQGAFGYEQYF. The CDR3 nucleotides are TGTGCCAGCAGCAAACAGGGGGCATTTGGTTACGAGCAGTACTTC. The V call is TRBV11-2, the J call TRBJ2-7; 9 bases are a match to TRBD1. The CDR3 runs to 15 residues. Germline V gene data show CDR1 as SGHAT and CDR2 as FQNNGV. J lost 4 bases, V lost 5 bases, and 9 bases had no gene match.

The J gene is TRBJ1-4, the V gene TRBV29-1; 7 nucleotides match TRBD1. Trimming removed 3 bases from V and 3 bases from J; junction bases left unmatched: 4. The CDR3 is 14 residues long. Germline V CDR1 and CDR2: SQVTM, ANQGSEA. This chain's CDR3 is CSVDGDSPNEKLFF. CDR3 in DNA: TGCAGCGTTGACGGGGACAGCCCTAATGAAAAACTGTTTTTT.

This rearrangement joins TRBV18 to TRBJ2-1; tentative D call: TRBD2 (6 bases). Germline CDR1 is KGHSH and CDR2 is LQKENI. The germline V and J ends were trimmed by 3 bases and 6 bases, with 15 bases remaining between them. CDR3 length: 15 amino acids. DNA for the CDR3: TGTGCCAGCTCACCCGGGACTTCGAACCTCAATGAGCAGTTCTTC. It translates to CASSPGTSNLNEQFF.

J is TRBJ2-7 and V is TRBV5-5, with 13 bases lining up with TRBD2. The CDR3 contains 15 residues. Trimming cost V 3 bases and J 3 bases; bases outside gene matches: 3. CDR1 and CDR2 from the germline V gene are SGHKS and YYEKEE (reference sequence). CDR3: CASSSGLAGHYEQYF. CDR3 DNA sequence: TGTGCCAGCAGCTCGGGACTAGCGGGACACTACGAGCAGTACTTC.

The chain carries TRBV12-3 or TRBV12-4 and TRBJ1-1; D unresolved. Trimming left V 5 bases short and J 0 bases short, with 7 bases between. The CDR3 is 13 amino acids. The CDR3 here is CASSRLLNTEAFF. The CDR3, as DNA: TGTGCCAGCAGTAGACTCCTGAACACTGAAGCTTTCTTT.

The chain carries TRBV28 and TRBJ2-3, with TRBD2 matching over 11 bases. Losses at the gene ends were 6 bases for V and 6 bases for J; bases not matched to a gene: 5. Germline V gene sequence: CDR1 MDHEN, CDR2 SYDVKM. The CDR3 runs 14 residues. Here the CDR3 reads CASRPSGGKDTQYF. The CDR3 bases are TGTGCCAGCAGACCTAGCGGGGGGAAGGATACGCAGTATTTT. Full variable domain (missing parts from reference TRBV28 and TRBJ2-3): DVKVTQSSRYLVKRTGEKVFLECVQDMDHENMFWYRQDPGLGLRLIYFSYDVKMKEKGDIPEGYSVSREKKERFSLILESASTNQTSMYLCASRPSGGKDTQYFGPGTRLTVL.

The V gene is TRBV5-1, the J gene TRBJ1-1; D is unresolved. Germline CDR1 and CDR2: SGHRS and YFSETQ. The ends were cut back, 2 bases at V and 7 bases at J, with 6 bases in the middle. The CDR3 consists of 11 residues. CDR3 coding DNA: TGCGCCAGCAGCTTCGACCTTGAAGCTTTCTTT. Its translation is CASSFDLEAFF.

This clone occurred a few times. The V call is TRBV28, the J call TRBJ2-7, with TRBD2 identical over 7 bases. CDR1 and CDR2 (germline): MDHEN, SYDVKM. This CDR3 is 17 amino acids long. J lost 6 bases, V lost 1 base, and 15 bases had no gene match. For the CDR3, the DNA is TGTGCCAGCAGTTTATTGGGAGGGCCTTATCAAGTCCCCGAGCAGTACTTC. Residues: CASSLLGGPYQVPEQYF.

This clone showed up just once. This chain connects TRBV14 to TRBJ1-2; D is perhaps TRBD1 (5 bases). The CDR3 has 14 amino acids. With 0 bases removed from V and 8 bases from J, the gap between germline ends came to 13 bases. Looked up from germline, CDR1 is SGHDN and CDR2 is FVKESK. The CDR3 DNA reads as TGTGCCAGCAGCCAAGATCTCAGGGATCGAGGCTACACCTTC. As protein: CASSQDLRDRGYTF. The full variable domain, with the rest looked up from reference TRBV14 and TRBJ1-2, is EAGVTQFPSHSVIEKGQTVTLRCDPISGHDNLYWYRRVMGKEIKFLLHFVKESKQDESGMPNNRFLAERTGGTYSTLKVQPAELEDSGVYFCASSQDLRDRGYTFGSGTRLTVV.

The chain uses TRBV7-2 and TRBJ2-7, with D perhaps TRBD1 or TRBD2 (5 bases each). The CDR3 has 14 amino acids. CDR1 SGHTA and CDR2 FQGNSA come from the germline V gene. Trimming stripped 6 bases from V and 2 bases from J, with 14 bases between. CDR3 in amino acids: CASSSRGGPYEQYF. The CDR3 bases are TGTGCCAGCAGTTCCCGGGGCGGCCCCTACGAGCAGTACTTC.

V usage is TRBV7-9 and J usage is TRBJ1-1; TRBD1 aligns across 8 bases. Germline V lookup: CDR1 SEHNR, CDR2 FQNEAQ (reference sequence). CDR3 length: 13 amino acids. Losses at the gene ends were 7 bases for V and 7 bases for J; bases not matched to a gene: 8. The CDR3 sequence is CASIIRGTGEAFF. CDR3 bases: TGTGCCAGCATCATAAGGGGGACAGGTGAAGCTTTCTTT.

V is TRBV6-2 or TRBV6-3 and J is TRBJ2-3; 8 bases line up with TRBD2. The CDR3 sequence is 15 residues long. The germline V gene has CDR1 MNHEY and CDR2 SVGEGT. Unmatched junction bases numbered 8, after V lost 3 bases and J lost 6 bases. The CDR3 spells CASSYTGGARDTQYF. Written as DNA, the CDR3 is TGTGCCAGCAGTTATACCGGGGGGGCCCGGGATACGCAGTATTTT.

The chain joins TRBV6-1 to TRBJ2-5; no clear D gene. The CDR3 sequence is 11 residues long. Trimming took off 3 bases at V and 6 bases at J, with 5 bases between the two ends. Per the germline V gene, CDR1 is MNHNS and CDR2 is SASEGT. The CDR3 protein is CASSERQTQYF. The CDR3, as DNA: TGTGCCAGCAGTGAGAGACAGACCCAGTACTTC.

The rearrangement links TRBV27 to TRBJ1-2, with a weak D call TRBD1 (5 bases). Per germline, CDR1 MNHEY and CDR2 SMNVEV (reference sequence). This CDR3 has 12 amino acids. The V and J ends lost 5 bases and 8 bases respectively, with 12 bases between them. CDR3 sequence (DNA): TGTGCCAGCAGTACGACACGGGGCGGCTACACCTTC. This encodes CASSTTRGGYTF.

The chain couples TRBV4-1 to TRBJ1-1; no firm D call. Looked up from germline, CDR1 is MGHRA and CDR2 is YSYEKL. The CDR3 contains 16 residues. Trimming cost V 5 bases and J 4 bases, with 20 bases left between them. The DNA for the CDR3 is TGCGCCAGCAGCAGCCCCCCCTGGGCGAGTGGCACTGAAGCTTTCTTT. Translating it yields CASSSPPWASGTEAFF.

V gene TRBV7-9 combines with J gene TRBJ2-6, with D hard to call. Germline V gene data show CDR1 as SEHNR and CDR2 as FQNEAQ (reference sequence). The V and J ends lost 1 base and 0 bases respectively, with 4 bases between them. The CDR3 runs to 15 residues. The CDR3 nucleotides read TGTGCCAGCAGCTTAGGGAGCTCTGGGGCCAACGTCCTGACTTTC. This encodes CASSLGSSGANVLTF.

This clone showed up just once. The rearrangement uses TRBV2 and TRBJ2-1, with 8 bases fitting TRBD2. This CDR3 has 15 residues. After removal of 5 bases from V and 6 bases from J, the junction contained 9 bases not matched to a gene. CDR1 SNHLY and CDR2 FYNNEI come from the germline V gene. CDR3 sequence: CASSWPSGSTNEQFF. CDR3 in DNA: TGTGCCAGCAGTTGGCCTAGCGGGTCTACCAATGAGCAGTTCTTC.

The rearrangement uses TRBV10-2 and TRBJ2-7; 14 nucleotides line up with TRBD2. V lost 4 bases to trimming and J lost 7 bases; unmatched junction nucleotides: 6. CDR3 length: 15 amino acids. Germline-derived CDR1 and CDR2 are WSHSY and SAAADI. The chain's CDR3 is CASSASGLAGEEQYF. The CDR3, as DNA: TGCGCCAGCAGTGCATCGGGACTAGCGGGAGAGGAGCAGTACTTC.